This TCR beta chain stems from a study of shared clonotypes between healthy human individuals (dated by TCRdb to 2020 to 2022). Notes on the research overall: Three men and two women, aged 18 to 49 years, made up the cohort. Per donor, three plates each were used for CD4 naive and CD4 memory, two for CD8 naive, and one for CD8 memory. To estimate repertoire size and how much clonotypes are shared between individuals, the study performed deep sequencing of blood TCR repertoires from roughly five healthy adults. To increase sequencing depth and limit assay-specific biases, TCR repertoire library preparation and sequencing were carried out by different laboratories using diverse techniques. Per donor, leukapheresis produced somewhere between about 0.9 and 10 billion PBMCs. Findings and caveats that apply to the study as a whole: Clonotypes shared by all four sorted-subset donors showed higher generation probabilities than non-shared clonotypes. Sharing across several donors was observed for about 5% of naive CD4, 3% to 4% of naive CD8, over 2% of memory CD4, and roughly 0.4% of memory CD8 clonotypes. Sampling was restricted to blood, and TCR repertoires in tissues likely differ from the TCR repertoires found in blood. Estimated clonotype richness was generally larger for naive than for memory subsets. Rarefaction of sorted-subset datasets indicated incomplete sequencing despite the large sequencing depth. Because the study included only a small number of donors, the genetic and exposure-history diversity represented was limited. Pairwise subsampling indicated that sequencing depth was expected to affect the degree of clonotype sharing among donors.

Using the deep immunoSEQ assay, TCR CDR3 regions were amplified from genomic DNA by multiplex PCR. Extracted genomic DNA from each cell subset was spread evenly across all wells of several immunoSEQ 96-well plates, with each plate serving as a replicate. For sorted subsets, approximately 190 ng genomic DNA, equal to about 30,000 T cell genomes, was loaded into each replicate PCR. Purified libraries were measured with a Qubit 3.0 fluorometer, size-checked on a Bioanalyzer 2100, and measured again with the KAPA Library Quantification kit. Every immunoSEQ 96-well plate was sequenced on a dedicated single-read 150-cycle Illumina NextSeq 550 flow cell. The authors processed their data as follows. Because only junctional sequences without quality scores were contained in the immunoSEQ output, filtering matching that applied to full-length reads could not be performed. Sequences were annotated with PyIR, a Python wrapper for IgBLAST v1.9, and V/J genes and CDR3 were assigned using IMGT germline references. Reads were removed for weak V/J assignments (E-value above 1e-6), missing CDR3, stop codons, out-of-frame junctions, or ambiguous translated residues. V3J clonotypes were defined as sequences sharing the same inferred V gene, J gene, and CDR3 amino acid sequence. The percentage overlap between two repertoires was calculated by dividing the number of shared unique clonotypes by the size of the smaller repertoire. Richness of each repertoire was evaluated using RTK rarefaction, the Chao1 estimator, and Recon v2.1 estimates of unobserved clonotypes. Generation probabilities were computed with OLGA for all TCRbeta clonotypes obtained by the gDNA method from a few donors. Sourced from immuneACCESS, this table was stored by TCRdb with only in-frame sequences that have V and J called. A share of the clones is absent; for the studies checked, an unresolved V gene accounts for under half, and the remainder has no known explanation. The V and J calls and clone size come from that table; D and trimming were worked out from the DNA. The sample includes roughly 2 million clones, with approximately 94% observed a single time. Roughly 0.13% of the sample lies in the top ten.

The germline V end is reduced by 4 bases and the J end by 4 bases; junction bases left unmatched: 3. Via the germline V gene, CDR1 is SQVTM and CDR2 ANQGSEA. The CDR3, cysteine through phenylalanine, is 13 amino acids long. Left in the record is the CDR3 DNA by itself, 39 bases read in frame from the first base. In the case of this clone: Its antigen remains unidentified. Base qualities are not at hand, and no much larger clone is one base apart.

The donors were healthy, HIV-negative adults with no recently reported acute infections or vaccinations. All donors were Caucasian adults living in Nashville, Tennessee, USA. Magnetic negative selection was used to enrich CD4+ T cells, after which naive cells were positively selected on CD45RA and the negative fraction became the memory subset. After blood collection by leukapheresis, PBMCs were isolated using Ficoll-Histopaque density gradient centrifugation and then cryopreserved in the vapor phase of liquid nitrogen. Analytical flow cytometry was used to check the purity and quantity of each magnetically sorted T cell population. Each sorted fraction had its genomic DNA isolated and then quantified by UV absorbance on a Nanodrop 2000c.

This TCR was recovered from a young man in good health. This receptor chain uses TRBV29-1 and TRBJ1-2; 10 middle bases align to TRBD1. Sequences were obtained from naive CD4+ T cells sorted from blood. The sample's cell subset or site label is to be understood as: CD45RA+ positively selected. The CDR3 protein sequence reads: CSVGDRGPYGYTF. The DNA sequence is TGCAGCGTTGGGGACAGGGGTCCCTATGGCTACACCTTC.